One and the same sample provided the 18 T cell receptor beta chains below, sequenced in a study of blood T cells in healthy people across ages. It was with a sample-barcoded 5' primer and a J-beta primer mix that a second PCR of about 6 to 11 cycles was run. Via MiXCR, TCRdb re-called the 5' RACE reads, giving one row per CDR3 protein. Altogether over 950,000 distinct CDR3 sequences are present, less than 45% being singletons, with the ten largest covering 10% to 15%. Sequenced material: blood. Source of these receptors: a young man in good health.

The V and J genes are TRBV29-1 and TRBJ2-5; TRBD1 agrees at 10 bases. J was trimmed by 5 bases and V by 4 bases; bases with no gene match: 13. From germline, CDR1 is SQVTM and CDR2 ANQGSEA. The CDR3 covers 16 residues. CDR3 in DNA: TGCAGCGTTGTCCAAGAAAGACAGGGGGCTGGGGAGACCCAGTACTTC. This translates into CSVVQERQGAGETQYF. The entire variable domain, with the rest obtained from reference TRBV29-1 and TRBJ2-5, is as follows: SAVISQKPSRDICQRGTSLTIQCQVDSQVTMMFWYRQQPGQSLTLIATANQGSEATYESGFVIDKFPISRPNLTFSTLTVSNMSPEDSSIYLCSVVQERQGAGETQYFGPGTRLLVL.

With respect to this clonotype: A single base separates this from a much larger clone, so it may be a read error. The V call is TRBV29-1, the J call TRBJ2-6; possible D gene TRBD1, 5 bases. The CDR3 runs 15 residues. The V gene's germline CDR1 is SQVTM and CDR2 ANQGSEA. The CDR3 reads CSVESGYSGADVLTF. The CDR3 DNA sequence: TGCAGCGTTGAATCCGGCTACTCTGGGGCCGACGTCCTGACTTTC.

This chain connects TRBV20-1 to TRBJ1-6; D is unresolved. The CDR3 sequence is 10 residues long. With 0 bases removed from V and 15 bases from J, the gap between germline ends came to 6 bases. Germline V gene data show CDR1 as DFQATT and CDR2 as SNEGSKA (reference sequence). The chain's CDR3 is CSARDSFLHF. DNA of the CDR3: TGCAGTGCTAGAGACTCGTTCCTCCACTTT.

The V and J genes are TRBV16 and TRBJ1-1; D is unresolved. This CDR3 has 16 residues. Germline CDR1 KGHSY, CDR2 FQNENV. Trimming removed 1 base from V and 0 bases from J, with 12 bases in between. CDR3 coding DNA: TGTGCCAGCAGCCAATTAGATCCAGGTATGAACACTGAAGCTTTCTTT. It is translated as CASSQLDPGMNTEAFF.

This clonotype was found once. CDR3 nucleotides: TGTGCCAGCAGCCCAACGTTCCTTGGACTGCGAATGAACACTGAAGCTTTCTTT. This translates into CASSPTFLGLRMNTEAFF. This chain links TRBV3-1 with TRBJ1-1, with unresolved D. There are 18 residues in the CDR3. Germline V gene data show CDR1 as LGHDT and CDR2 as YNNKEL (reference sequence). V was pared by 4 bases and J by 0 bases, with 21 bases between.

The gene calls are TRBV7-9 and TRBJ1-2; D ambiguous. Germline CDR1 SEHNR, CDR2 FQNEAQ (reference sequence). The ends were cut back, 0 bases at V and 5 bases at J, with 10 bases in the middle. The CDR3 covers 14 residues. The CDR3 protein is CASSLAPETYGYTF. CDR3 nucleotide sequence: TGTGCCAGCAGCTTAGCCCCCGAGACGTATGGCTACACCTTC.

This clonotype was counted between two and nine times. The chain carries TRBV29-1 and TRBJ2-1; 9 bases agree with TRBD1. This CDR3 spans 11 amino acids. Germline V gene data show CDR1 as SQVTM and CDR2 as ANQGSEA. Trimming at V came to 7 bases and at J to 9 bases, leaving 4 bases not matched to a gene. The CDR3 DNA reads TGCAGCGGACCACAGGGGGCTGAGCAGTTCTTC. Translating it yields CSGPQGAEQFF.

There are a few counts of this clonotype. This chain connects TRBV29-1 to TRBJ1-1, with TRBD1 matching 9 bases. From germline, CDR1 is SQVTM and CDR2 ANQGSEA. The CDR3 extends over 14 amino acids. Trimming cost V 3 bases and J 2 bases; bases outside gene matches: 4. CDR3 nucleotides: TGCAGCGTTGATGGGACAGGGATAAACACTGAAGCTTTCTTT. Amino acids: CSVDGTGINTEAFF.

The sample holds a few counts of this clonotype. The CDR3 sequence: CAISESGGQETQYF. The CDR3 coding sequence is TGTGCCATCAGTGAATCGGGGGGCCAAGAGACCCAGTACTTC. The V and J genes are TRBV10-3 and TRBJ2-5, with 7 positions matching TRBD2. Per the germline V gene, CDR1 is ENHRY and CDR2 is SYGVKD. The CDR3 is 14 amino acids. J gave up 1 base and V 3 bases, and 2 bases lay outside the gene matches.

The CDR3 here is CASSQVLQYGYTF. The CDR3 DNA follows: TGTGCCAGCAGCCAAGTTTTACAGTATGGCTACACCTTC. This chain uses TRBV3-1 with TRBJ1-2, with unresolved D. V dropped 1 base and J dropped 5 bases, with 8 bases sitting between them. This CDR3 contains 13 residues. Germline V gene data show CDR1 as LGHDT and CDR2 as YNNKEL (reference sequence).

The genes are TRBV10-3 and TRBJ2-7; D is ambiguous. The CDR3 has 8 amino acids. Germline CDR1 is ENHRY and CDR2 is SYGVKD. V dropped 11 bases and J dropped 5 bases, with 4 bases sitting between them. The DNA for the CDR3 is TGTGCCTTCAACGAGCAGTACTTC. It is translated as CAFNEQYF.

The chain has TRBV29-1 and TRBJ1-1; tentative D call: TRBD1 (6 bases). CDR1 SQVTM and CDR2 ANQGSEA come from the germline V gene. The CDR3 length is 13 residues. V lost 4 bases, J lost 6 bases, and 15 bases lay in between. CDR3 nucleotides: TGCAGCGTTGTAAAGCAGGGGCTCGCTGAAGCTTTCTTT. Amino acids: CSVVKQGLAEAFF.

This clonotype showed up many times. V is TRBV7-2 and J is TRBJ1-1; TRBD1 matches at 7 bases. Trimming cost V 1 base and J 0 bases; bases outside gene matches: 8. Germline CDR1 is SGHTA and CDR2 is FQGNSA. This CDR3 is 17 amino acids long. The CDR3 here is CASSLGTGQSMNTEAFF. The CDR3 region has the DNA TGTGCCAGCAGCTTAGGTACGGGACAGAGTATGAACACTGAAGCTTTCTTT.

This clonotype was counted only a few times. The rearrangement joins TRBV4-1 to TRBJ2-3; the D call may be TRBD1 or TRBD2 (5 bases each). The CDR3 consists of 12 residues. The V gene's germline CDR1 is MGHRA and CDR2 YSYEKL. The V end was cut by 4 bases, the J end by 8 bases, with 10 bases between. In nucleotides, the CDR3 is TGCGCCAGCAGCCGCCCTGGGGGTACGCAGTATTTT. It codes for CASSRPGGTQYF.

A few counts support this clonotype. CDR3 nucleotide sequence: TGCGCCAGCAGCCAAGGGCGGCGGATTACAGTTAATTCACCCCTCCACTTT. Translating gives CASSQGRRITVNSPLHF. The V gene is TRBV4-1, the J gene TRBJ1-6, with D unresolved. The CDR3 contains 17 residues. Per the germline V gene, CDR1 is MGHRA and CDR2 is YSYEKL. Trimming cost V 1 base and J 6 bases, with 16 bases left between them.

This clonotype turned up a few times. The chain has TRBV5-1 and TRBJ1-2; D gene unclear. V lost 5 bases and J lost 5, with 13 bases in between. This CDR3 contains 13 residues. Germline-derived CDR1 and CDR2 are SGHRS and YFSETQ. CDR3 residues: CASSEENSYGYTF. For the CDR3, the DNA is TGCGCCAGCAGTGAGGAGAACTCTTATGGCTACACCTTC.

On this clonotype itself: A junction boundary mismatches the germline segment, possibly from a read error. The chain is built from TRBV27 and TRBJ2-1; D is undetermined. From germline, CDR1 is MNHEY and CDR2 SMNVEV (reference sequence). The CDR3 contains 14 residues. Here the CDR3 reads CTSNRRDSYNEQFF. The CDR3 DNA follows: TGTACCAGCAACCGAAGGGACTCCTACAATGAGCAGTTCTTC.

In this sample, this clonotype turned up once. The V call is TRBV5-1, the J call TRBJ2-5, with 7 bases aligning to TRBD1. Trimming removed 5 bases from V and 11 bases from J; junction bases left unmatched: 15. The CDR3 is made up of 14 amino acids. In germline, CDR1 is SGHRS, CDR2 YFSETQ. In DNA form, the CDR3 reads TGCGCCAGCAGGCCCGGGACAGCCGACAATGAGCAGTACTTC. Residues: CASRPGTADNEQYF. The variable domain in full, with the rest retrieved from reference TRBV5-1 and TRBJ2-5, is KAGVTQTPRYLIKTRGQQVTLSCSPISGHRSVSWYQQTPGQGLQFLFEYFSETQRNKGNFPGRFSGRQFSNSRSEMNVSTLELGDSALYLCASRPGTADNEQYFGPGTRLLVL.